The 5 T cell receptor beta chains below were found in one sample sequenced in a study of neurological immune-mediated disorders. MiXCR was run by TCRdb on the 5' RACE reads, yielding one entry per CDR3 protein. Of 45,000 or so distinct CDR3 sequences in the sample, nearly 6.5% were seen once. Sequencing was performed on CD4+ T cells from blood. All receptors derive from a woman in her forties in good health.

The genes are TRBV7-2 and TRBJ2-7, with TRBD2 as a possible D gene (6 bases). The CDR3 is 12 amino acids. Germline V gives CDR1 SGHTA, CDR2 FQGNSA. V gave up 1 base and J gave up 6 bases, with 7 bases separating them. The CDR3 spells CASSLGGTEQYF. CDR3 bases: TGTGCCAGCAGCTTAGGCGGGACCGAGCAGTACTTC. Full variable domain (outside the CDR3, taken from reference TRBV7-2 and TRBJ2-7): GAGVSQSPSNKVTEKGKDVELRCDPISGHTALYWYRQSLGQGLEFLIYFQGNSAPDKSGLPSDRFSAERTGGSVSTLTIQRTQQEDSAVYLCASSLGGTEQYFGPGTRLTVT.

This clonotype was recorded many times. The chain joins TRBV6-5 to TRBJ2-3, with 9 positions matching TRBD2. The CDR3 loop spans 15 amino acids. Looked up from germline, CDR1 is MNHEY and CDR2 is SVGAGI. V was pared by 6 bases and J by 2 bases, with 6 bases of the junction left unmatched. This CDR3 is CASSLAGDYTDTQYF. The CDR3 DNA sequence: TGTGCCAGCAGCTTAGCGGGAGATTACACAGATACGCAGTATTTT.

Ten or more counts support this clonotype. The rearrangement links TRBV5-5 to TRBJ1-4; TRBD1 might be the D (6 bases). The length of the CDR3 is 14 residues. Germline CDR1 reads SGHKS; CDR2 reads YYEKEE (reference sequence). Trimming shortened V by 4 bases and J by 6 bases, and 13 bases separated the two germline ends. The CDR3 DNA sequence: TGTGCCAGCAGCCCCGGGGCAGGGGATGAAAAACTGTTTTTT. Translation: CASSPGAGDEKLFF.

There are many counts of this clonotype. The J gene is TRBJ1-1, the V gene TRBV12-3 or TRBV12-4; the match to TRBD1 covers 7 bases. The CDR3 contains 13 residues. J lost 5 bases, V lost 8 bases, and 8 bases had no gene match. The CDR3 loop reads CASSWAGGTEAFF. As DNA, the CDR3 is TGTGCCAGCTCGTGGGCAGGGGGAACTGAAGCTTTCTTT.

In this sample, this clonotype turned up many times. The chain uses TRBV12-3 or TRBV12-4 and TRBJ2-4; tentatively, D is TRBD2 (5 bases). V shed 8 bases and J shed 0 bases, with 5 bases lying between them. The CDR3 runs 12 residues. Written as DNA, the CDR3 is TGTGCCAGCCGGGGAGCCAAAAACATTCAGTACTTC. This codes for CASRGAKNIQYF.